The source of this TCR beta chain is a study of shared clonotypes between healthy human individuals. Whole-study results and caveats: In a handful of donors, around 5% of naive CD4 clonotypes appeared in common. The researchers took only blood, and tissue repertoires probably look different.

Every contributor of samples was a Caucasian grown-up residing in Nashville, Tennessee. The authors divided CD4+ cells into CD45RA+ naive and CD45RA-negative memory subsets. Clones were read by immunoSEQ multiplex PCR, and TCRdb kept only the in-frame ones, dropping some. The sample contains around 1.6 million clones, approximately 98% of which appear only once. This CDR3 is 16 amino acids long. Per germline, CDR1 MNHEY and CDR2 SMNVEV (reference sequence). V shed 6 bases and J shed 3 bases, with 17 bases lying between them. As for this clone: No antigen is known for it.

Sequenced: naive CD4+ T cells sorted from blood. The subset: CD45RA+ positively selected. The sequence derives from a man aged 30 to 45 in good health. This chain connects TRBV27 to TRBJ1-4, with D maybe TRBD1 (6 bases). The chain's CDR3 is CASRPTGAVANEKLFF. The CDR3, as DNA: TGTGCCAGCAGGCCGACAGGAGCTGTAGCTAATGAAAAACTGTTTTTT. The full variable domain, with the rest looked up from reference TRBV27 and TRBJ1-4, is EAQVTQNPRYLITVTGKKLTVTCSQNMNHEYMSWYRQDPGLGLRQIYYSMNVEVTDKGDVPEGYKVSRKEKRNFPLILESPSPNQTSLYFCASRPTGAVANEKLFFGSGTQLSVL.